These T cell receptor beta chains were read from a single sample in a study of blood T cell repertoires in COVID-19. Sequencing used immunoSEQ multiplex PCR; TCRdb keeps in-frame clones, though not all of them. The table lists about 30,000 clones, over 70% of them singletons. Source material: peripheral blood. The receptor set was obtained from a woman in her 70s with active or convalescent COVID-19. Both conserved end residues are trimmed from each CDR3.

v_gene	j_gene	CDR3aa
TRBV28	TRBJ2-3	ASSGGTGAGTQY
TRBV11-3	TRBJ1-5	ASSPDRVGLDQPQH
TRBV19	TRBJ2-3	ASSSMDTQY
TRBV4-3	TRBJ2-5	ASSSGGDQETQY
TRBV29-1	TRBJ1-2	SVEPGGLYGYT
TRBV19	TRBJ1-1	ASSMLQGSSPRTMNTEAF
TRBV3-1/TRBV3-2	TRBJ2-2	ASSRGAGGELF
TRBV2	TRBJ1-5	ASRPRLSSNQPQH
TRBV5-1	TRBJ1-2	ASSLAMGALYTNYGYT
TRBV29-1	TRBJ2-3	SVDRGQRSTDTQY
TRBV2	TRBJ1-5	ASSERENQPQH
TRBV29-1	TRBJ1-1	SVGGGGLNTEAF
TRBV21-1	TRBJ2-3	ASIHRGDTQY
TRBV4-2	TRBJ1-2	ASSRRASAGPLYGYT
TRBV24-1	TRBJ2-1	ATSDTRGGDYNEQF
TRBV7-2	TRBJ1-2	ASSFVGDFYGYT
TRBV6-5	TRBJ1-2	ASRGQGTNYGYT
TRBV28	TRBJ2-2	ASSQRGPANTGELF
TRBV6-6	TRBJ1-3	ASSQGAGNTIY
TRBV28	TRBJ1-4	ASRPLSLGTGDNEKLF
TRBV24-1	TRBJ1-5	ATTPSRLNQPQH
TRBV5-6	TRBJ2-7	ASSLTGFRNEQY
TRBV19	TRBJ2-7	ASSTGGEQY
TRBV2	TRBJ1-5	ASSPRGQNQPQH
TRBV30	TRBJ1-6	AWSVLKQVNSPLH
TRBV19	TRBJ1-1	ASSIGRGWGTEAF